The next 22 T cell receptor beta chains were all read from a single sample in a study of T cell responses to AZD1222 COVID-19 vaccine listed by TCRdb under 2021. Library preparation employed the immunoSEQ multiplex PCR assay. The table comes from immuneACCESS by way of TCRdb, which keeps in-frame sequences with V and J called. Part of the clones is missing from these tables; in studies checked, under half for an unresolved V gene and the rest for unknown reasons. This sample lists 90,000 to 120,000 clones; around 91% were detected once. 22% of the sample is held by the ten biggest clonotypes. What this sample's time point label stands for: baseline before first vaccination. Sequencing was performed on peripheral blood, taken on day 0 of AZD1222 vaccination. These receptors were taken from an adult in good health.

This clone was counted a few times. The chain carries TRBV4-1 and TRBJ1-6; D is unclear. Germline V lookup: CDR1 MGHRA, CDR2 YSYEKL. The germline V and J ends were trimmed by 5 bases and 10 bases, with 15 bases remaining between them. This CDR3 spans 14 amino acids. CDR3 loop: CASSSWEEKSPLHF. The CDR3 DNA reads TGCGCCAGCAGCTCCTGGGAGGAAAAATCACCCCTCCACTTT.

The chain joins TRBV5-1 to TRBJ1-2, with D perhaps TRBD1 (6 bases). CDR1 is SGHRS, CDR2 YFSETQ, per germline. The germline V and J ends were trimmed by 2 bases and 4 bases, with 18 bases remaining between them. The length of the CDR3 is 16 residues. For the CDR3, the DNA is TGCGCCAGCAGCTTCTCCGGGGGGCGGTATTCCTATGGCTACACCTTC. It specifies CASSFSGGRYSYGYTF.

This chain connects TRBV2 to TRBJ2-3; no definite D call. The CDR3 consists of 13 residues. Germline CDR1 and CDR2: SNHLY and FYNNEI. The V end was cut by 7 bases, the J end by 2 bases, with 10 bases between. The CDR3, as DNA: TGTGCCAGCAAAAGACGGGCCACAGATACGCAGTATTTT. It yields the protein CASKRRATDTQYF.

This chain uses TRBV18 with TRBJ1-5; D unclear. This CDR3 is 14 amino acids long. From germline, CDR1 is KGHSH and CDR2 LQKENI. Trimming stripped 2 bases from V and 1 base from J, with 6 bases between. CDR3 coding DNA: TGTGCCAGCTCACCAGCGGCGAGCAATCAGCCCCAGCATTTT. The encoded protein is CASSPAASNQPQHF.

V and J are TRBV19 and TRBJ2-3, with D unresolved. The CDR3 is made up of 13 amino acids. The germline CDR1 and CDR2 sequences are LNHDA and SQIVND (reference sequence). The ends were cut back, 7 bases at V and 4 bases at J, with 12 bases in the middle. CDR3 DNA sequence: TGTGCCAGTAATGGAAACCGGGCAGATACGCAGTATTTT. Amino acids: CASNGNRADTQYF.

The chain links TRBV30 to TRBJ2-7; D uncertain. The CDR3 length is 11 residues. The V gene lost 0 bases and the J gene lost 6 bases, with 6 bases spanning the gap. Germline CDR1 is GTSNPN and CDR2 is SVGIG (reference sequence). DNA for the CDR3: TGTGCCTGGAGTGTAAAGGCCGAGCAGTACTTC. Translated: CAWSVKAEQYF.

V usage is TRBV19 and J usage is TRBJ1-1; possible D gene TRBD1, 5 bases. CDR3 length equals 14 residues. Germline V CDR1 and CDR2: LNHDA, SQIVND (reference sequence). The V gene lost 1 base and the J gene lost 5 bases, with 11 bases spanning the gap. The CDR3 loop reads CASSIGQGGTEAFF. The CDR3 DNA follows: TGTGCCAGTAGTATAGGTCAGGGTGGAACTGAAGCTTTCTTT.

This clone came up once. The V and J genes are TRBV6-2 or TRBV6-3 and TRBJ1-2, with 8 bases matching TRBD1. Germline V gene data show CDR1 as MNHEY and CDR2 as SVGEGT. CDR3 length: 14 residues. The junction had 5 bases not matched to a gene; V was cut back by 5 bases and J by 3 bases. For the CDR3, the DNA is TGTGCCAGCAGTCTCCGGGGACAGGACTATGGCTACACCTTC. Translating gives CASSLRGQDYGYTF.

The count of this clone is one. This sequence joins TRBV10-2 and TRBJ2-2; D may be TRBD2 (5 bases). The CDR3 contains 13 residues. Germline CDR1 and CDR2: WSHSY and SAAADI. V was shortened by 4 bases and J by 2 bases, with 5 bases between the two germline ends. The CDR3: CASSGTNTGELFF. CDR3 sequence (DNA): TGCGCCAGCAGTGGGACTAACACCGGGGAGCTGTTTTTT.

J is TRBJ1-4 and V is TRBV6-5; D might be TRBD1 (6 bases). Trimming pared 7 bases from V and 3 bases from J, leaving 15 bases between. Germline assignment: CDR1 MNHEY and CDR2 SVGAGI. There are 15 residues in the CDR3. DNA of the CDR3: TGTGCCAGCAATACCGACAGGAGACCTAATGAAAAACTGTTTTTT. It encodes CASNTDRRPNEKLFF.

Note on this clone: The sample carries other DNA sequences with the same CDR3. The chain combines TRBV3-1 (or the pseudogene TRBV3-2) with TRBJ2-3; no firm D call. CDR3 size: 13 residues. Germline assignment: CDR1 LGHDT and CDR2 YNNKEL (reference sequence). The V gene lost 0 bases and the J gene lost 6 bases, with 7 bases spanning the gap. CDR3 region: CASSQDWGDTQYF. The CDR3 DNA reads TGTGCCAGCAGCCAAGATTGGGGTGATACGCAGTATTTT.

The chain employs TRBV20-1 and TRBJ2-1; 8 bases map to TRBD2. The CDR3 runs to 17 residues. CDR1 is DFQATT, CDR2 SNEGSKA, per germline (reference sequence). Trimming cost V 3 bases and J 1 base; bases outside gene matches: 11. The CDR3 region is CSASLPSGSGSYNEQFF. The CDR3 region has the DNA TGCAGTGCTAGTCTGCCTAGCGGGTCTGGTTCCTACAATGAGCAGTTCTTC.

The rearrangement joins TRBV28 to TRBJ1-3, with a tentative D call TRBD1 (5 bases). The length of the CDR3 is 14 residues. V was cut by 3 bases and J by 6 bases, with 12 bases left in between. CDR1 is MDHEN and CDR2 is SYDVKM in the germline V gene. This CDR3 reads CASSFEGPENTIYF. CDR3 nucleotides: TGTGCCAGCAGTTTTGAGGGGCCGGAAAACACCATATATTTT.

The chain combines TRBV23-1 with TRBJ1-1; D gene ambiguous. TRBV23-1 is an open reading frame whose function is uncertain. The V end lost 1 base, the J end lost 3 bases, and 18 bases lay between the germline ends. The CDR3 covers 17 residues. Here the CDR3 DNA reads TGCGCCAGCAGTCAATATTTTGTCGTGGAGATAGACACTGAAGCTTTCTTT. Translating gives CASSQYFVVEIDTEAFF.

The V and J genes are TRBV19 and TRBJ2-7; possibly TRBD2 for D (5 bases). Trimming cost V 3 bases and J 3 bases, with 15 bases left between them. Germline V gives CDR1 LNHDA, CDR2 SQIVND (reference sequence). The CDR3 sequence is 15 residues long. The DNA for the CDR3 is TGTGCCAGTAGTATCTCGGTAGCCCGGGGCTACGAGCAGTACTTC. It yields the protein CASSISVARGYEQYF.

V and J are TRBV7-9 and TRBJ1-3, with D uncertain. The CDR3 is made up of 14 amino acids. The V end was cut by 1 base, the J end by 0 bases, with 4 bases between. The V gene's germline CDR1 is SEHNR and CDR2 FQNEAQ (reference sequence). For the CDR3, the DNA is TGTGCCAGCAGCTTAGAAGGCTCTGGAAACACCATATATTTT. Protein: CASSLEGSGNTIYF.

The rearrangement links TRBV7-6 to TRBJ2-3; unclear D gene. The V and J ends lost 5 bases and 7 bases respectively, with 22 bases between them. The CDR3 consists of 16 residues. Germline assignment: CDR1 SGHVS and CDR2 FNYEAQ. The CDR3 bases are TGTGCCAGCAGCAACCGTCTGAGTGATTCGACCCATACGCAGTATTTT. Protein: CASSNRLSDSTHTQYF. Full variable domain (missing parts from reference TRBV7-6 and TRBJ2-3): GAGVSQSPRYKVTKRGQDVALRCDPISGHVSLYWYRQALGQGPEFLTYFNYEAQQDKSGLPNDRFSAERPEGSISTLTIQRTEQRDSAMYRCASSNRLSDSTHTQYFGPGTRLTVL.

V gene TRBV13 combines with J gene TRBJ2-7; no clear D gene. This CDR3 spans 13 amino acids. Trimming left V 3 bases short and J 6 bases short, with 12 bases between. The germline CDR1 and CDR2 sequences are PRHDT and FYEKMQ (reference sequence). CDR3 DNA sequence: TGTGCCAGCAGCTTTCAACCATCCGGCGAGCAGTACTTC. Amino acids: CASSFQPSGEQYF.

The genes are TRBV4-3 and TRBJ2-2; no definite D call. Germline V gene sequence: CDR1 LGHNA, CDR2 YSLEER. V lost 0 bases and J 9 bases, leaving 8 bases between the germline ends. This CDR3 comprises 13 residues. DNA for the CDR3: TGCGCCAGCAGCCAAGACACATCGTGGGAGCTGTTTTTT. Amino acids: CASSQDTSWELFF.

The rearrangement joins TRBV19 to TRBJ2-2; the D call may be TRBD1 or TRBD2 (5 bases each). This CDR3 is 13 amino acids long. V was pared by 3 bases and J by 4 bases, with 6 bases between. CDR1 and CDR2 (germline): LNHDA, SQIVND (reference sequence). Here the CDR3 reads CASSIGTTGELFF. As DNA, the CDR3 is TGTGCCAGTAGTATCGGGACCACCGGGGAGCTGTTTTTT.

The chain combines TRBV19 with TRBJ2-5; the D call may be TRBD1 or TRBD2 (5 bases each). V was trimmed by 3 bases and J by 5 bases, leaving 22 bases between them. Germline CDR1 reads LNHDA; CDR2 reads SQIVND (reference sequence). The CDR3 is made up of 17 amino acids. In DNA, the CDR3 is TGTGCCAGTAGTATGAGAGACCTGGGGGTGCGGATTGAGACCCAGTACTTC. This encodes CASSMRDLGVRIETQYF.

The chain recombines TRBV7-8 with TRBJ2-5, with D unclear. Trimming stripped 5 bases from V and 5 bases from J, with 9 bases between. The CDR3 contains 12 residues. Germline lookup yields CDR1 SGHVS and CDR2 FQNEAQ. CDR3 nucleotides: TGTGCCAGCAGCCCATTGGGGGAGACCCAGTACTTC. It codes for CASSPLGETQYF.